The 14 T cell receptor beta chains listed next were all sequenced from one sample in a study of cytomegalovirus exposure and HLA in healthy donors. PCR amplification relied on 60 Vbeta primers (plus 13 Jbeta primers). Assay used: immunoSEQ multiplex PCR; TCRdb lists only in-frame clones, some missing. The sample includes roughly 200,000 clones, 75% to 85% of them seen just once. Sequencing was done on a sample of PBMCs. The receptors derive from a woman aged 50 to 65 in good health and CMV-seronegative.

The CDR3 loop reads CASKLREQPNTEAFF. The CDR3 region has the DNA TGTGCCAGCAAACTACGGGAACAGCCAAACACTGAAGCTTTCTTT. The genes are TRBV27 and TRBJ1-1; no definite D call. Trimming pared 7 bases from V and 2 bases from J, leaving 17 bases between. There are 15 residues in the CDR3. Germline CDR1 is MNHEY and CDR2 is SMNVEV (reference sequence).

This clone was recorded only once. This chain links TRBV27 with TRBJ2-3, with D perhaps matching TRBD1 (5 bases). With 8 bases removed from V and 3 bases from J, the gap between germline ends came to 12 bases. CDR3 size: 13 residues. Germline V gives CDR1 MNHEY, CDR2 SMNVEV (reference sequence). The CDR3: CASSRQRTDTQYF. The DNA for the CDR3 is TGTGCCAGCTCAAGACAGCGTACAGATACGCAGTATTTT.

The gene calls are TRBV27 and TRBJ1-3; tentative D call: TRBD1 (6 bases). CDR1 MNHEY and CDR2 SMNVEV come from the germline V gene (reference sequence). With 9 bases removed from V and 2 bases from J, the gap between germline ends came to 11 bases. The CDR3 spans 13 residues. In nucleotides, the CDR3 is TGTGCCAGTAAAGGGACACCTGGAAACACCATATATTTT. Translated: CASKGTPGNTIYF.

The chain joins TRBV6-1 to TRBJ1-1; D is possibly TRBD1 (5 bases). The ends were cut back, 4 bases at V and 5 bases at J, with 11 bases in the middle. The CDR3 consists of 13 residues. Germline assignment: CDR1 MNHNS and CDR2 SASEGT. The CDR3 nucleotides are TGTGCCAGCAGTGTACGCAGGGCTACTGAAGCTTTCTTT. Its protein is CASSVRRATEAFF.

This chain joins TRBV5-1 and TRBJ2-1; D is perhaps TRBD2 (6 bases). V lost 2 bases, J lost 5 bases, and 11 bases lay in between. The CDR3 has 14 amino acids. Germline V gene sequence: CDR1 SGHRS, CDR2 YFSETQ. CDR3 amino acids: CASSLGTLNNEQFF. CDR3 nucleotides: TGCGCCAGCAGCTTAGGGACTCTAAACAATGAGCAGTTCTTC.

With respect to this clone: Mismatch with germline at one junction end may stem from a read error. The chain links TRBV6-6 to TRBJ1-1; D possibly corresponds to TRBD1 (5 bases). Germline values: CDR1 MNHNY, CDR2 SVGAGI (reference sequence). This CDR3 contains 14 residues. The CDR3 region is CASSKVTGGTEALF. In DNA form, the CDR3 reads TGTGCCAGCAGCAAGGTTACAGGAGGGACTGAAGCTCTCTTT.

The V gene is TRBV4-2, the J gene TRBJ1-6; the D gene is possibly TRBD1 (6 bases). This CDR3 has 15 residues. Germline V lookup: CDR1 LGHNA, CDR2 YNFKEQ. V gave up 1 base and J gave up 7 bases, with 11 bases separating them. The CDR3 region is CASSQGQVLNSPLHF. CDR3 in DNA: TGTGCCAGCAGCCAAGGACAGGTCCTAAATTCACCCCTCCACTTT.

CDR3 sequence reads: CASSKTGTSGSDTQYF. DNA of the CDR3: TGTGCCAGCAGCAAAACCGGGACTAGCGGCTCAGATACGCAGTATTTT. V gene TRBV7-2 combines with J gene TRBJ2-3, with 11 bases matching TRBD2. Germline lookup yields CDR1 SGHTA and CDR2 FQGNSA. V lost 5 bases to trimming and J lost 4 bases; unmatched junction nucleotides: 8. The length of the CDR3 is 16 residues.

The chain links TRBV2 to TRBJ1-1; D is uncertain. Looked up from germline, CDR1 is SNHLY and CDR2 is FYNNEI. This CDR3 spans 13 amino acids. Trimming removed 6 bases from V and 2 bases from J, with 10 bases in between. The CDR3 DNA is TGTGCCAGCAGAGGTCAGGTTAACACTGAAGCTTTCTTT. Amino acid sequence: CASRGQVNTEAFF.

The V call is TRBV2, the J call TRBJ1-6; 9 bases line up with TRBD1. V trimming: 6 bases; J trimming: 8 bases; junction bases outside the gene matches: 8. Looked up from germline, CDR1 is SNHLY and CDR2 is FYNNEI. The CDR3 has 15 residues. The CDR3 protein is CASRVGDRAHSPLHF. As DNA, the CDR3 is TGTGCCAGCAGGGTGGGGGACAGGGCACATTCACCCCTCCACTTT.

The chain couples TRBV7-6 to TRBJ2-2; TRBD2 agrees at 13 bases. V shed 4 bases and J 7 bases; nucleotides not matched to a gene: 6. Germline values: CDR1 SGHVS, CDR2 FNYEAQ. This CDR3 has 16 residues. CDR3: CASSSRTSGSGGELFF. The CDR3, as DNA: TGTGCCAGCAGCTCCCGGACTAGCGGGAGCGGCGGGGAGCTGTTTTTT.

The chain recombines TRBV5-1 with TRBJ2-7; 8 nucleotides align to TRBD1. J was trimmed by 4 bases and V by 2 bases; bases with no gene match: 11. This CDR3 has 16 residues. The germline V gene encodes CDR1 SGHRS and CDR2 YFSETQ. The CDR3 bases are TGCGCCAGCAGCTTTAATACACAGGGGGTAGATTACGAGCAGTACTTC. Amino acids: CASSFNTQGVDYEQYF.

The chain combines TRBV29-1 with TRBJ2-7; the D gene is possibly TRBD1 (6 bases). Trimming pared 3 bases from V and 3 bases from J, leaving 9 bases between. Germline V gives CDR1 SQVTM, CDR2 ANQGSEA. The CDR3 length is 12 residues. For the CDR3, the DNA is TGCAGCGTTGATACAGGGCACTACGAGCAGTACTTC. Translating gives CSVDTGHYEQYF.

The V and J genes are TRBV6-1 and TRBJ2-1; the match to TRBD1 covers 7 bases. V lost 4 bases, J lost 7 bases, and 13 bases stayed unmatched. The V gene's germline CDR1 is MNHNS and CDR2 SASEGT. The CDR3 consists of 16 residues. CDR3 sequence reads: CASSARQGENRNEQFF. DNA of the CDR3: TGTGCCAGCAGTGCCAGACAGGGTGAAAATAGGAATGAGCAGTTCTTC.